These 26 T cell receptor beta chains came from one sample sequenced in a study of T cells in women clearing cervical HPV infection. This table comes from immunoSEQ multiplex PCR, and its TCRdb copy is limited to in-frame clones, with some not included. Found here are more than 9,500 clones; the top ten clones hold approximately 9.3%. Sequenced: blood buffy coat. These receptors all come from a woman between 18 and 70 years old with a cervical HPV16 infection that either progressed to CIN3+ or cleared (not recorded which).

Details on this clone: The CDR3 extends 3 residues past the end of the read, so its final part is completed from the germline J gene. The chain is built from TRBV19 and TRBJ1-4; D gene unclear. Deletions cut 3 bases from V and 7 bases from J, with 15 bases between. The CDR3 is 15 amino acids. Germline V CDR1 and CDR2: LNHDA, SQIVND (reference sequence). The CDR3 sequence: CASSITSEAGEKLFF. CDR3 DNA (partial): TGTGCCAGTAGTATTACTAGTGAGGCGGGTGAAAAA.

Comment on this clone: The CDR3 end lies 3 residues beyond the end of the read and is filled in from the germline J gene. The V and J genes are TRBV5-4 and TRBJ1-1, with 8 bases lining up with TRBD1. This CDR3 contains 14 residues. V shed 1 base and J 3 bases; nucleotides not matched to a gene: 2. CDR1 is SGHNT and CDR2 is YYREEE in the germline V gene (reference sequence). CDR3 bases read: TGTGCCAGCAGCTTGCAGGGGGCTTACACTGAA. This codes for CASSLQGAYTE. The entire CDR3 is CASSLQGAYTEAFF.

With regard to this clone: The read terminates 3 residues before the CDR3 end, so the remaining end is supplied by the germline J gene. This rearrangement joins TRBV19 to TRBJ2-1, with 7 bases that match TRBD2. Unmatched junction bases numbered 9, after V lost 3 bases and J lost 1 base. From germline, CDR1 is LNHDA and CDR2 SQIVND (reference sequence). The CDR3 consists of 17 residues. CDR3: CASSISLGAGSYNEQFF. The sequenced part of the CDR3 DNA is TGTGCCAGTAGTATCAGTCTTGGAGCGGGGTCCTACAATGAG.

Partial CDR3 DNA: TGTGCCAGCAGTGGGGGACAGGGAATTCAGCCG. It translates to CASSGGQGIQP. The entire CDR3 protein reads CASSGGQGIQPQYF. The V call is TRBV2, the J call TRBJ2-3; TRBD1 matches at 9 bases. The CDR3 end is not reached by the read, which stops 3 residues before it; the germline J gene fills it in. This CDR3 region has 14 residues. The germline CDR1 and CDR2 sequences are SNHLY and FYNNEI.

Note on this clone: The junction differs from germline at one of its ends, possibly a read error. Coverage ceases 3 residues before the CDR3 finishes, and the germline J gene fills in the end. The sample has other DNA sequences that encode this CDR3 too. The chain recombines TRBV5-1 with TRBJ1-3; no clear D gene. The germline gives CDR1 SGHRS, CDR2 YFSETQ. The CDR3 runs to 18 residues. Incomplete CDR3 DNA: TGCGCCAGCAGCTTGGAGTTCGGCCGACTCAGCTCTGGAAACACG. Protein sequence: CASSLEFGRLSSGNT. From start to end, the CDR3 is CASSLEFGRLSSGNTIYF.

With respect to this clone: The CDR3 goes on 3 residues after the read ends, and that part is filled in from the germline J gene. The J gene is TRBJ2-2, the V gene TRBV20-1; no firm D call. This CDR3 comprises 14 residues. Germline loops: CDR1 DFQATT, CDR2 SNEGSKA (reference sequence). The CDR3 loop reads CSASSSATNEKLFF. CDR3 DNA (partial): TGCAGTGCTAGTAGCAGTGCAACTAATGAAAAG.

With regard to this clone: The read stops 3 residues short of the end of the CDR3; the missing end is completed from the germline J gene. The chain joins TRBV7-6 to TRBJ2-5; possibly TRBD2 for D (6 bases). Germline-derived CDR1 and CDR2 are SGHVS and FNYEAQ. V was clipped by 5 bases and J by 5 bases, with 15 bases between them. The CDR3 spans 14 residues. This CDR3 is CASSLDGSGETQYF. The DNA read from the CDR3 is TGTGCCAGCAGCCTAGACGGCAGCGGGGAGACC.

Points on this clone: From the germline J gene comes the end of the CDR3, since the read stops 3 residues before it. The V call is TRBV20-1, the J call TRBJ1-5, with 7 bases identical to TRBD1. Germline CDR1 is DFQATT and CDR2 is SNEGSKA (reference sequence). Trimming cost V 0 bases and J 1 base; bases outside gene matches: 9. This CDR3 region has 17 residues. The sequenced part of the CDR3 DNA is TGCAGTGCTAGAGACACTGACAGGGCTGGAAGCAATCAGCCC. This translates into CSARDTDRAGSNQP. Given in full, the CDR3 is CSARDTDRAGSNQPQHF.

A remark on this clone: A junction boundary mismatches the germline segment, possibly from a read error. The read finishes 3 residues shy of the CDR3 end, and the germline J gene is used to complete it. The V and J genes are TRBV27 and TRBJ2-1; the D gene is possibly TRBD2 (5 bases). The CDR3 totals 20 residues. CDR1 and CDR2 from the germline V gene are MNHEY and SMNVEV (reference sequence). Incomplete CDR3 DNA: TGTGCCAGCATTTTATTGGTTCGGGAAACTAGGTCTTCCTCCTACAATGAG. It specifies CASILLVRETRSSSYNE. Given in full, the CDR3 is CASILLVRETRSSSYNEQFF.

Remarks on this clone: The read gets to within 3 residues of the CDR3 end, and the germline J gene fills in the rest. The gene calls are TRBV7-8 and TRBJ1-2; weak D call: TRBD1 (5 bases). Trimming stripped 3 bases from V and 5 bases from J, with 13 bases between. The CDR3 contains 14 residues. The germline gives CDR1 SGHVS, CDR2 FQNEAQ. The part of the CDR3 DNA that was read is TGTGCCAGCAGCTTTTCCCGGGGGGTGTATGGC. It encodes CASSFSRGVYG. The CDR3 in full is CASSFSRGVYGYTF.

In the case of this clone: The CDR3 end is not reached by the read, which stops 3 residues before it; the germline J gene fills it in. The chain joins TRBV7-2 to TRBJ2-2; the match to TRBD1 covers 8 bases. Per germline, CDR1 SGHTA and CDR2 FQGNSA. CDR3 length: 13 amino acids. The CDR3 protein is CASSLDRAMGLFF. The covered CDR3 bases are TGTGCCAGCAGCCTGGACAGGGCAATGGGG.

Comment on this clone: The missing CDR3 end, 3 residues past where the read stops, is filled in from the germline J gene. V usage is TRBV10-3 and J usage is TRBJ2-3; D is possibly TRBD1 (7 bases). Germline V gene data show CDR1 as ENHRY and CDR2 as SYGVKD. V gave up 7 bases and J gave up 4 bases, with 15 bases separating them. The CDR3 has 14 residues. The covered CDR3 bases are TGTGCCATCAAGGAGGGGGCAATTCCAGATACG. Protein product: CAIKEGAIPDT. The entire CDR3 sequence reads CAIKEGAIPDTQYF.

Concerning this clone itself: The read terminates 3 residues before the CDR3 end, so the remaining end is supplied by the germline J gene. The genes are TRBV2 and TRBJ2-7; D is possibly TRBD1 (6 bases). From germline, CDR1 is SNHLY and CDR2 FYNNEI. V lost 5 bases, J lost 3 bases, and 14 bases lay in between. There are 14 residues in the CDR3. CDR3 loop: CASSYYPDSYEQYF. The CDR3 DNA, read in part, is TGTGCCAGCAGTTACTATCCGGACAGCTACGAG.

On this clone: Mismatch with germline at one junction end may stem from a read error. The missing CDR3 end, 3 residues past where the read stops, is filled in from the germline J gene. The same CDR3 arises from other DNA sequences in this sample as well. The genes are TRBV5-1 and TRBJ1-3; D unclear. The CDR3 extends over 15 amino acids. Germline V gene sequence: CDR1 SGHRS, CDR2 YFSETQ. CDR3 region: CASSLRRAPGNTIYF. CDR3 DNA (partial): TGCGCCAGCAGCTTGAGGAGGGCCCCTGGAAACACT. The complete variable domain, with remaining parts taken from reference TRBV5-1 and TRBJ1-3, reads KAGVTQTPRYLIKTRGQQVTLSCSPISGHRSVSWYQQTPGQGLQFLFEYFSETQRNKGNFPGRFSGRQFSNSRSEMNVSTLELGDSALYLCASSLRRAPGNTIYFGEGSWLTVV.

With regard to this clone: The CDR3 is cut off 3 residues early in the read; its end comes from the germline J gene. This chain joins TRBV18 and TRBJ2-7; D not certain. The V end was cut by 6 bases, the J end by 3 bases, with 9 bases between. CDR3 size: 12 residues. Germline V gene sequence: CDR1 KGHSH, CDR2 LQKENI. The sequenced part of the CDR3 DNA is TGTGCCAGCTCTACGGGTGACTACGAG. This sequence encodes CASSTGDYE. In full, the CDR3 reads CASSTGDYEQYF.

In regard to this clone: The CDR3 end lies 3 residues beyond the end of the read and is filled in from the germline J gene. The chain combines TRBV19 with TRBJ2-5, with 7 bases that match TRBD2. The CDR3 loop spans 14 amino acids. Germline V gene lookup returns CDR1 LNHDA and CDR2 SQIVND (reference sequence). After removal of 7 bases from V and 0 bases from J, the junction contained 5 bases not matched to a gene. The CDR3 reads CASTDRGDQETQYF. The part of the CDR3 DNA that was read is TGTGCCAGTACGGATCGGGGGGACCAAGAGACC.

As concerns this clone: Read sequence stops 3 residues before the CDR3 end, and the germline J gene provides the missing end. V usage is TRBV19 and J usage is TRBJ1-2, with 8 bases aligning to TRBD1. V dropped 4 bases and J dropped 2; count of bases not matched to a gene: 6. CDR1 and CDR2 from the germline V gene are LNHDA and SQIVND (reference sequence). The CDR3 runs to 15 residues. The CDR3 region is CASSTDRGPNYGYTF. CDR3 DNA (partial): TGTGCCAGTAGTACTGACAGGGGCCCCAACTATGGC.

In the case of this clone: Read coverage stops 3 residues before the CDR3 terminus; the germline J gene supplies the remainder. V is TRBV5-4 and J is TRBJ2-2, with D tentatively TRBD1 (5 bases). Trimming left V 0 bases short and J 2 bases short, with 11 bases between. Germline values: CDR1 SGHNT, CDR2 YYREEE (reference sequence). There are 16 residues in the CDR3. The CDR3 bases that were read are TGTGCCAGCAGCTTGGAAGCGACAGCCAACACCGGGGAG. It is translated as CASSLEATANTGE. The whole CDR3 sequence is CASSLEATANTGELFF.

As concerns this clone: The read is 3 residues too short to cover the CDR3 end, so that end is filled in from the germline J gene. The chain couples TRBV7-2 to TRBJ1-6; the match to TRBD1 covers 7 bases. Germline V gene sequence: CDR1 SGHTA, CDR2 FQGNSA. This CDR3 comprises 14 residues. V trimming: 3 bases; J trimming: 9 bases; junction bases outside the gene matches: 5. This CDR3 reads CASSFGQDRSPLHF. CDR3 DNA (partial): TGTGCCAGCAGCTTCGGACAGGATCGTTCACCC.

As to this clone: The CDR3 goes on 3 residues after the read ends, and that part is filled in from the germline J gene. This sequence joins TRBV20-1 and TRBJ1-2; TRBD1 matches 7 bases. The CDR3 is 15 amino acids. Germline values: CDR1 DFQATT, CDR2 SNEGSKA (reference sequence). The V gene end was trimmed by 6 bases and the J gene end by 7 bases; junction bases not matched to a gene: 17. Incomplete CDR3 DNA: TGCAGTGCAAGGGTCGAGACAGGGCCTTCCGGTGGC. It encodes CSARVETGPSGG. The full CDR3 reads CSARVETGPSGGYTF.

To note about this clone: Sequencing ends 3 residues short of the CDR3 end; the germline J gene provides the rest. V usage is TRBV2 and J usage is TRBJ2-2, with D possibly TRBD1 on 5 matching bases. This CDR3 comprises 15 residues. Germline values: CDR1 SNHLY, CDR2 FYNNEI. Trimming took off 2 bases at V and 5 bases at J, with 12 bases between the two ends. CDR3 DNA, as far as it was read: TGTGCCAGCAGTGAAAAGGGGATCGGGACCGGGGAG. As protein: CASSEKGIGTGE. The complete CDR3 sequence is CASSEKGIGTGELFF.

A word on this clone: With the read ending 3 residues before the CDR3 end, the germline J gene is used to fill in that end. The chain has TRBV9 and TRBJ2-2; either TRBD1 or TRBD2 may fit D (6 bases each). Looked up from germline, CDR1 is SGDLS and CDR2 is YYNGEE. The length of the CDR3 is 14 residues. The V gene lost 2 bases and the J gene lost 5 bases, with 10 bases spanning the gap. The CDR3 is CASSVEGVTGELFF. The sequenced part of the CDR3 DNA is TGTGCCAGCAGCGTGGAGGGGGTAACCGGGGAG.

Judged by frequency, this clone is medium-sized. The sequenced fragment ends 3 residues before the CDR3 boundary, so the rest is inferred from the germline J gene. The V gene is TRBV2, the J gene TRBJ2-5, with a tentative D call TRBD1 (6 bases). Germline CDR1 reads SNHLY; CDR2 reads FYNNEI. The V gene lost 7 bases and the J gene lost 4 bases, with 13 bases spanning the gap. This CDR3 spans 13 amino acids. This chain's CDR3 is CASILTGSETQYF. CDR3 DNA (partial): TGTGCCAGCATCCTTACAGGGTCAGAGACC.

Comments on this clone: The CDR3 end is not reached by the read, which stops 3 residues before it; the germline J gene fills it in. The V gene is TRBV19, the J gene TRBJ1-3; tentatively, D is TRBD1 (5 bases). The V and J ends lost 2 bases and 3 bases respectively, with 17 bases between them. CDR3 size: 17 residues. From germline, CDR1 is LNHDA and CDR2 SQIVND (reference sequence). The CDR3 spells CASSIKSRVGGGNTIYF. The sequenced part of the CDR3 DNA is TGTGCCAGTAGTATAAAATCCAGGGTTGGCGGTGGAAACACC.

On this clone itself: The CDR3 goes on 3 residues after the read ends, and that part is filled in from the germline J gene. The chain recombines TRBV6-2 or TRBV6-3 with TRBJ2-1, with D perhaps TRBD1 (5 bases). V was shortened by 2 bases and J by 6 bases, with 11 bases between the two germline ends. The CDR3 is made up of 14 amino acids. Germline loops: CDR1 MNHEY, CDR2 SVGEGT. The part of the CDR3 DNA that was read is TGTGCCAGCAGTTACCGGCCAGGGCCCAATGAG. This codes for CASSYRPGPNE. The entire CDR3 reads CASSYRPGPNEQFF.

About this clone itself: The CDR3 is cut off 3 residues early in the read; its end comes from the germline J gene. The V and J genes are TRBV7-2 and TRBJ1-2; 7 positions agree with TRBD1. Trimming removed 5 bases from V and 4 bases from J; junction bases left unmatched: 7. Per the germline V gene, CDR1 is SGHTA and CDR2 is FQGNSA. The CDR3 is 14 amino acids. The CDR3 bases that were read are TGTGCCAGCAGCCCACAGGGGTACCCCTATGGC. This encodes CASSPQGYPYG. The full CDR3 protein reads CASSPQGYPYGYTF. The full variable domain, rest sourced from reference TRBV7-2 and TRBJ1-2, is GAGVSQSPSNKVTEKGKDVELRCDPISGHTALYWYRQSLGQGLEFLIYFQGNSAPDKSGLPSDRFSAERTGGSVSTLTIQRTQQEDSAVYLCASSPQGYPYGYTFGSGTRLTVV.